The clone carrying this T cell receptor beta chain was picked up one time. Its target is not known. This sample was included in a study of T cell responses to AZD1222 COVID-19 vaccine. Study conclusions and caveats: Clonal diversity was possibly underestimated; the donors were predominantly white British and more often female.

V shed 3 bases, J shed 3 bases, and the junction held 2 bases outside the gene matches. The CDR3 has 14 residues. Germline V gene lookup returns CDR1 SEHNR and CDR2 FQNEAQ (reference sequence). The table came from immunoSEQ multiplex PCR; TCRdb's copy has only in-frame clones and leaves some out. The table lists around 99,000 clones, under 95% of them singletons. V gene TRBV7-9 combines with J gene TRBJ1-1; 9 positions agree with TRBD1. The TCR originated in an adult who received the AZD1222 COVID-19 vaccine. Sequences were derived from peripheral blood, sampled 28 days after the second AZD1222 dose. CDR3: CASSLTGGDTEAFF. CDR3 DNA sequence: TGTGCCAGCAGCTTGACAGGGGGAGACACTGAAGCTTTCTTT.